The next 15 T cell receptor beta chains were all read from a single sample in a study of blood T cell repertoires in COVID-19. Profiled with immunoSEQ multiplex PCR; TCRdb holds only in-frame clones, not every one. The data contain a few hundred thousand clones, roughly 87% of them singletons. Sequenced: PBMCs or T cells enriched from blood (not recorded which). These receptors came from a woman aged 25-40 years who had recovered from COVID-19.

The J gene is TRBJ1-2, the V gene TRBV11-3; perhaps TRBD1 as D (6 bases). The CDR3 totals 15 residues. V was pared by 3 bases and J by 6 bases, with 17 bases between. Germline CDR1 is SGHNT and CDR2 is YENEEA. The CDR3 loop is CASSFPTGVRDGYTF. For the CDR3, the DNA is TGTGCCAGCAGCTTCCCGACAGGAGTTAGGGATGGCTACACCTTC.

The CDR3 loop is CATTGGSSYEQYF. In DNA form, the CDR3 reads TGTGCCACCACGGGCGGGAGCTCCTACGAGCAGTACTTC. V is TRBV15 and J is TRBJ2-7, with 7 bases identical to TRBD2. The germline V gene has CDR1 LNHNV and CDR2 YYDKDF (reference sequence). CDR3 length: 13 amino acids. V was pared by 7 bases and J by 0 bases, with 3 bases of the junction left unmatched. The full variable domain, rest sourced from reference TRBV15 and TRBJ2-7, is DAMVIQNPRYQVTQFGKPVTLSCSQTLNHNVMYWYQQKSSQAPKLLFHYYDKDFNNEADTPDNFQSRRPNTSFCFLDIRSPGLGDTAMYLCATTGGSSYEQYFGPGTRLTVT.

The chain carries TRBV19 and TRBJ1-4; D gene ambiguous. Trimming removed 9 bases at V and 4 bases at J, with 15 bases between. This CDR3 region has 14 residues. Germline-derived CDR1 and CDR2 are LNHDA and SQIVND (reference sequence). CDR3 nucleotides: TGTGCCAGCGGTGAGGTAAGAGATAATGAAAAACTGTTTTTT. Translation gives CASGEVRDNEKLFF.

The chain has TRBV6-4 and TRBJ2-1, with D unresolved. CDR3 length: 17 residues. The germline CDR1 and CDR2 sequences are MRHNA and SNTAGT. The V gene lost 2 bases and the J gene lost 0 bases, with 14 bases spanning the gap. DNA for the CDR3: TGTGCCAGCAGTGACATGTGGCAGCGAAGCTCCTACAATGAGCAGTTCTTC. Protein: CASSDMWQRSSYNEQFF.

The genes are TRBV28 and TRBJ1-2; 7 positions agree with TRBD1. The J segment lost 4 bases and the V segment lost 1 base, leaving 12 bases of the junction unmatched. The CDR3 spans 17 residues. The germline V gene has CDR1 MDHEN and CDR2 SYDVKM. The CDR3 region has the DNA TGTGCCAGCAGTTTATCAGGGTTGGGACAGTCTGCCTATGGCTACACCTTC. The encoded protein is CASSLSGLGQSAYGYTF.

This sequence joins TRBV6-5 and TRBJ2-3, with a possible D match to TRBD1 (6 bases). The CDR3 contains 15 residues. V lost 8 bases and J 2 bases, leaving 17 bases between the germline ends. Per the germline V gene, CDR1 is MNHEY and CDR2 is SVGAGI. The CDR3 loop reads CASRIAGAPTDTQYF. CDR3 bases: TGTGCCAGCCGAATAGCAGGGGCCCCCACAGATACGCAGTATTTT.

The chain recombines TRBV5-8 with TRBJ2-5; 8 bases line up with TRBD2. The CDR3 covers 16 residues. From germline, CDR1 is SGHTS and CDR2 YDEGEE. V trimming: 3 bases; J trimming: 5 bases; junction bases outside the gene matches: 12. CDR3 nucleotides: TGTGCCAGCAGCTCCAACTTAGCGGGGACAAGGGAGACCCAGTACTTC. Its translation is CASSSNLAGTRETQYF.

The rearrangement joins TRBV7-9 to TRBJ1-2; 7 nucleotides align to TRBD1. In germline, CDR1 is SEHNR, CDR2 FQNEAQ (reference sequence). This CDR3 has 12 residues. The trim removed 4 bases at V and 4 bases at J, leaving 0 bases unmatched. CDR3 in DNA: TGTGCCAGCAGCTGGGACAGCTATGGCTACACCTTC. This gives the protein CASSWDSYGYTF.

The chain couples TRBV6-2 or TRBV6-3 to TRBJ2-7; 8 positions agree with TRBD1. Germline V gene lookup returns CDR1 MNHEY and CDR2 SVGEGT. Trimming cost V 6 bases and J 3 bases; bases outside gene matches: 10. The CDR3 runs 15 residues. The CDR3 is CASSSGQGRGYEQYF. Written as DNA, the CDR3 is TGTGCCAGCAGCTCCGGACAGGGACGGGGCTACGAGCAGTACTTC.

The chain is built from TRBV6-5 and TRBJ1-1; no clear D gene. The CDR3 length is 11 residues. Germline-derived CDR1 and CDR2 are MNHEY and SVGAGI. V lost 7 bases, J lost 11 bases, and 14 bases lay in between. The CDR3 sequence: CASTQVSGAFF. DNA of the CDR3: TGTGCCAGCACCCAAGTGAGCGGTGCTTTCTTT.

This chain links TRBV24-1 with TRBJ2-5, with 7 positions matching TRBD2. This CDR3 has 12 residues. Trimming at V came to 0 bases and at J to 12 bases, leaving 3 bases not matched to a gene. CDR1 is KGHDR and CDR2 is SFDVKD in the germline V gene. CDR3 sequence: CATSDLSGAKYF. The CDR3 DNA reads TGTGCCACCAGTGATTTGAGCGGGGCGAAGTACTTC.

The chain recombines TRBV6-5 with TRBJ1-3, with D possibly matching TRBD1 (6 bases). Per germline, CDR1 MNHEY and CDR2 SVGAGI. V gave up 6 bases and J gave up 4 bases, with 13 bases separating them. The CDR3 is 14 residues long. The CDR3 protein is CASRAGTIGNTIYF. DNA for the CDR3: TGTGCCAGCAGAGCCGGGACAATAGGAAACACCATATATTTT.

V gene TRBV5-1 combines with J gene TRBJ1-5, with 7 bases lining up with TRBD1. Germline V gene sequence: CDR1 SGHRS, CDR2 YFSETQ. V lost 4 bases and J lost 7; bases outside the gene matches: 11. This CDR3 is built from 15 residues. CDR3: CASSPFTGVGQPQHF. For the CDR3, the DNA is TGCGCCAGCAGCCCCTTCACAGGGGTCGGACAGCCCCAGCATTTT.

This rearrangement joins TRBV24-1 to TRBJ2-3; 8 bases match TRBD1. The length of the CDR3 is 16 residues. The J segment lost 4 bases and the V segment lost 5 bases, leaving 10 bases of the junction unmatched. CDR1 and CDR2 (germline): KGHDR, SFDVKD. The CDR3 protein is CATSANRGSNADTQYF. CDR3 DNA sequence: TGTGCCACCAGTGCTAACAGGGGGAGTAATGCAGATACGCAGTATTTT.

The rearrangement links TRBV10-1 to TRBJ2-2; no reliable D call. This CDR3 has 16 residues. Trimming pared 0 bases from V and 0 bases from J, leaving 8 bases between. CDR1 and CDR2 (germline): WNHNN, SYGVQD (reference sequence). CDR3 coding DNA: TGCGCCAGCAGTGAGTCGAACCGGGCGAACACCGGGGAGCTGTTTTTT. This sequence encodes CASSESNRANTGELFF.